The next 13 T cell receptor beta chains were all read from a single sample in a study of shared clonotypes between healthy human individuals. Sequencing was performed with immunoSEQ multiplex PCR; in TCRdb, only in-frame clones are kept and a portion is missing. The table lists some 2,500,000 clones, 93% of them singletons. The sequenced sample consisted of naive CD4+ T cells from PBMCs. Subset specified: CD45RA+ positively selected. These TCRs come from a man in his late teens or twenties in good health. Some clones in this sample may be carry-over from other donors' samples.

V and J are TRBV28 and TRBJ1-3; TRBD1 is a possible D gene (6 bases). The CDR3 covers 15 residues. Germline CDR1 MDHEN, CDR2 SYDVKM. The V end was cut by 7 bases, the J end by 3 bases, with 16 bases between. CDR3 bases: TGTGCCAGCACTACCAGGGGCCTCGGTGGAAACACCATATATTTT. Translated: CASTTRGLGGNTIYF.

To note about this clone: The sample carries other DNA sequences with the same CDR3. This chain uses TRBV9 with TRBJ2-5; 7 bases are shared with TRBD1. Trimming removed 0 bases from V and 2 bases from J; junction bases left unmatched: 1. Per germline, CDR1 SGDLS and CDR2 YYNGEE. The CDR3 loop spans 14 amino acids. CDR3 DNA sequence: TGTGCCAGCAGCGTAGGACAGGGACAAGAGACCCAGTACTTC. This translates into CASSVGQGQETQYF.

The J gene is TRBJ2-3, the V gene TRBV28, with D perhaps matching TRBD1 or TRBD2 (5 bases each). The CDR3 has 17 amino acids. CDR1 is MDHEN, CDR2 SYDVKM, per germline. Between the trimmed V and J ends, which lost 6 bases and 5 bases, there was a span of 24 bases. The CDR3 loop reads CASSTSRGRARGDTQYF. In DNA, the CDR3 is TGTGCCAGCAGCACTTCCCGTGGCAGGGCGAGGGGAGATACGCAGTATTTT.

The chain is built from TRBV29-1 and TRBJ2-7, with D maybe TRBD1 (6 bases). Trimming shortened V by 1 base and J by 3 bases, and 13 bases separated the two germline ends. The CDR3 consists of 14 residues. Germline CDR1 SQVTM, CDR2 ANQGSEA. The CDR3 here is CSVEAGRGGYEQYF. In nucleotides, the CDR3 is TGCAGCGTTGAAGCGGGTAGAGGGGGCTACGAGCAGTACTTC.

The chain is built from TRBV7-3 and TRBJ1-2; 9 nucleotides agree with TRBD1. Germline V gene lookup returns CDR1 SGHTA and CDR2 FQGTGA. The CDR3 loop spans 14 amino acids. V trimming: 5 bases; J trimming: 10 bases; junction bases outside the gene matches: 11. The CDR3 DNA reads TGTGCCAGCAGCCAGACACCCGGGACAGGGACCTACACCTTC. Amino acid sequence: CASSQTPGTGTYTF.

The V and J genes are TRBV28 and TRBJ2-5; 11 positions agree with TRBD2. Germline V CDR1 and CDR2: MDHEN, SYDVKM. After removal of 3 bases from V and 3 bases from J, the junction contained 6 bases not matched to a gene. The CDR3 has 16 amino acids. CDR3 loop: CASSFFLAGGKETQYF. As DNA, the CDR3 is TGTGCCAGCAGTTTTTTTTTAGCGGGGGGGAAAGAGACCCAGTACTTC. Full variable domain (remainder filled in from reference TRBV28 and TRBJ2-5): DVKVTQSSRYLVKRTGEKVFLECVQDMDHENMFWYRQDPGLGLRLIYFSYDVKMKEKGDIPEGYSVSREKKERFSLILESASTNQTSMYLCASSFFLAGGKETQYFGPGTRLLVL.

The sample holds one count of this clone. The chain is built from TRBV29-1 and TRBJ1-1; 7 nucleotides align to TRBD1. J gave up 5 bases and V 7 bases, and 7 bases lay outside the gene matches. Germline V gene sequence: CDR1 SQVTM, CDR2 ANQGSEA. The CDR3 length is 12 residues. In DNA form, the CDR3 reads TGCAGCGGGTCCCCAGGGGGAACTGAAGCTTTCTTT. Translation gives CSGSPGGTEAFF.

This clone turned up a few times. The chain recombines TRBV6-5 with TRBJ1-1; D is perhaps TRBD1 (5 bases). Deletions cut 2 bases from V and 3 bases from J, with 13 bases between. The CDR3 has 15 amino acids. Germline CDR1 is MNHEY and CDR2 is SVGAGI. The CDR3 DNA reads TGTGCCAGCAGTTACCAGGGAATTAGGGACACTGAAGCTTTCTTT. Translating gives CASSYQGIRDTEAFF.

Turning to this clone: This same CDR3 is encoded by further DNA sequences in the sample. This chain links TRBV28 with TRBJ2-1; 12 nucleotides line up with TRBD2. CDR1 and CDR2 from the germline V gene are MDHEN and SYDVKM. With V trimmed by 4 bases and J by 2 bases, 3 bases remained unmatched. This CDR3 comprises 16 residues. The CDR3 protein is CASSSRLAGAYNEQFF. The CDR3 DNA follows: TGTGCCAGCAGTTCTCGACTAGCGGGAGCCTACAATGAGCAGTTCTTC. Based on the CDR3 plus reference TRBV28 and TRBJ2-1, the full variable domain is DVKVTQSSRYLVKRTGEKVFLECVQDMDHENMFWYRQDPGLGLRLIYFSYDVKMKEKGDIPEGYSVSREKKERFSLILESASTNQTSMYLCASSSRLAGAYNEQFFGPGTRLTVL.

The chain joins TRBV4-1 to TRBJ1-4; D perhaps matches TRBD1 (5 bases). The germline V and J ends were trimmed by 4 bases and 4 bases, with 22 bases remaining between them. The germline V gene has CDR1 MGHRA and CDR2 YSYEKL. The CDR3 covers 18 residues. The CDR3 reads CASSPAKWGGTLNEKLFF. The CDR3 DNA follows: TGCGCCAGCAGCCCCGCTAAGTGGGGAGGGACCCTTAATGAAAAACTGTTTTTT.

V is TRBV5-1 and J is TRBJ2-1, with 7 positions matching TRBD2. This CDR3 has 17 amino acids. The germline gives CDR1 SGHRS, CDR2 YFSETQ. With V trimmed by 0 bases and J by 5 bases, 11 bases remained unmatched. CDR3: CASSLALSSGTNNEQFF. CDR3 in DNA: TGCGCCAGCAGCTTGGCCCTCTCTAGCGGCACGAACAATGAGCAGTTCTTC.

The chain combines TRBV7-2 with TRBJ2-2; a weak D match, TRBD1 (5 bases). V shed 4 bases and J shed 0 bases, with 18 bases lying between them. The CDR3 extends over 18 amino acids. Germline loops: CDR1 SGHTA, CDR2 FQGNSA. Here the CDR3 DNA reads TGTGCCAGCAGCTCCGACAGCACTGTTGGGGCGAACACCGGGGAGCTGTTTTTT. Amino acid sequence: CASSSDSTVGANTGELFF.

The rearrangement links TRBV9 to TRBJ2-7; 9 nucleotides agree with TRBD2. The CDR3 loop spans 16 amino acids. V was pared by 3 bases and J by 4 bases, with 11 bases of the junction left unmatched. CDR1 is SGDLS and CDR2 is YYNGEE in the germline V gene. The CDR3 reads CASSDGGGGIPYEQYF. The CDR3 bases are TGTGCCAGCAGCGACGGCGGGGGGGGAATCCCTTACGAGCAGTACTTC.